This T cell receptor beta chain was recovered during a study of cytotoxic CD8 clonotypes in ibrutinib-treated CLL. Trimming removed 4 bases at V and 10 bases at J, with 17 bases between. Germline-derived CDR1 and CDR2 are MDHEN and SYDVKM. The CDR3 spans 15 residues. This clone was picked up one time. Clones were sequenced by immunoSEQ multiplex PCR, and TCRdb holds only the in-frame ones, with some missing. In the table there are over 140,000 clones, 80% of which are singletons. This rearrangement joins TRBV28 to TRBJ1-6, with D perhaps TRBD1 (5 bases). The receptor was isolated from a human donor with chronic lymphocytic leukemia. The material sequenced was PBMCs, taken after 36 months of ibrutinib treatment. In nucleotides, the CDR3 is TGTGCCAGCAGTTCTCAGGGCGGGTATAGATCACCCCTCCACTTT. Its translation: CASSSQGGYRSPLHF.